A selection of T cell receptor beta chains follows, all from one sample in a study of immune aging and cytomegalovirus after organ transplant. In TCRdb, the single-cell sequencing reads were re-called with MiXCR into one record per CDR3 protein. The top ten clones hold around 25% of a sample with roughly 20,000 distinct CDR3 sequences, roughly a third of them seen once. No antigen has been assigned to these receptors. The sample here was CMV peptide-activated CD4+ and CD8+ T cells sorted from blood, taken at five time points, pooled. These receptors originate from a female donor who had a heart transplant and CMV viremia. Both conserved end residues are part of each CDR3. For some rows the clone size is stated as once, few or many, or as a class when expanded; others skip it.

>TRBJ2-7|.|TRBV7-8
CASSLGGGSYEQYF
>TRBJ2-7|medium-sized|TRBV12-3/TRBV12-4
CASSLDRYEQYF
>TRBJ2-1|many|TRBV19
CASAGTAYNEQFF
>TRBJ2-3|many|TRBV20-1
CSASGRALRDTQYF
>TRBJ2-7|medium-sized|TRBV20-1
CSAIRTGTEQYF
>TRBJ1-1|once|TRBV6-1
CASRLTERNTEAFF
>TRBJ1-3|.|TRBV12-3/TRBV12-4
CASSGLRGNTIYF
>TRBJ2-2|.|TRBV5-1
CASSLGANTGELFF
>TRBJ1-1|.|TRBV5-8
CASSNRGLETEAFF
>TRBJ2-7|.|TRBV4-1
CASSQVQGGQYF
>TRBJ1-5|few|TRBV6-5
CASRSTGSNQPQHF
>TRBJ1-1|few|TRBV25-1
CASSEWDNGAFF
>TRBJ2-1|few|TRBV7-7
CASTSGPNNEQFF
>TRBJ2-1|.|TRBV24-1
CATSDLREQFF
>TRBJ2-3|.|TRBV6-1
CASSGQANTDTQYF
>TRBJ1-2|few|TRBV6-6
CASSYLGTTHYGYTF
>TRBJ2-4|many|TRBV6-6
CASSYSKNIQYF
>TRBJ1-1|once|TRBV10-3
CAISEGWNTEAFF
>TRBJ2-5|few|TRBV5-1
CASSLGTGVRETQYF
>TRBJ1-3|medium-sized|TRBV7-9
CASSLSRSSGNTIYF
>TRBJ1-3|many|TRBV18
CASSPGRDSGNTIYF
>TRBJ2-7|.|TRBV7-2
CASSRRTGPRDEQYF
>TRBJ2-5|few|TRBV6-1
CASRTGGRETQYF
>TRBJ2-1|.|TRBV6-1
CASRDLPGLAAFGGYNEQFF
>TRBJ1-1|.|TRBV20-1
CSAGGHPNTEAFF
>TRBJ1-5|.|TRBV3-1
CASSQDGGNQPQHF
>TRBJ2-3|many|TRBV6-2/TRBV6-3
CASNYSGLISTDTRYF
>TRBJ1-2|.|TRBV30
CAWSVGQGAHGYTF
>TRBJ2-7|medium-sized|TRBV20-1
CSARDHHELNSYEQYF
>TRBJ2-5|medium-sized|TRBV20-1
CSAQTSGTQYF
>TRBJ1-5|few|TRBV18
CASSTTGQGRWGKPQHF
>TRBJ2-1|few|TRBV19
CASSMSGRAYNEQFF
>TRBJ2-5|many|TRBV19
CASSVGLAAPQETQYF
>TRBJ2-3|once|TRBV10-1
CASSGDRATDTQYF
>TRBJ1-2|many|TRBV3-1
CASSLKGGAGYTF
>TRBJ2-1|.|TRBV4-2
CASSQGARVLAVRAYNEQFF
>TRBJ1-5|few|TRBV29-1
CSADRQAGANQPQHF
>TRBJ2-7|once|TRBV5-6
CASSFLSTSGPSYEQYF
>TRBJ2-2|medium-sized|TRBV5-4
CASSLGTSGATGELFF
>TRBJ2-7|few|TRBV4-1
CASSERLAGLYEQYF
>TRBJ2-4|.|TRBV5-1
CASSLAVGAKNIQYF
>TRBJ2-7|.|TRBV5-1
CASRRTTDGQGSYEQYF
>TRBJ2-7|medium-sized|TRBV28
CASSIQGSSSYEQYF
>TRBJ2-3|many|TRBV20-1
CSASPRLGKLSDTQYF
>TRBJ2-3|medium-sized|TRBV24-1
CATSEAGTGGSGADTQYF
>TRBJ2-1|.|TRBV5-1
CASSLAGTSGTREQFF
>TRBJ1-4|many|TRBV9
CASSDETGGLFF
>TRBJ2-2|medium-sized|TRBV9
CASSVGDTYGELFF
>TRBJ2-7|few|TRBV4-2
CASRDRGSYEQYF
>TRBJ1-1|.|TRBV12-3/TRBV12-4
CAIQRGIREAFF
>TRBJ2-1|few|TRBV10-3
CAISLGTGGYNEQFF
>TRBJ2-5|once|TRBV20-1
CSARSYHQETQYF
>TRBJ2-2|.|TRBV7-9
CASSRGGYTNTGELFF
>TRBJ2-5|few|TRBV5-1
CASSWGQGGVGETQYF
>TRBJ2-5|few|TRBV5-1
CASSFAAGGRVTQYF